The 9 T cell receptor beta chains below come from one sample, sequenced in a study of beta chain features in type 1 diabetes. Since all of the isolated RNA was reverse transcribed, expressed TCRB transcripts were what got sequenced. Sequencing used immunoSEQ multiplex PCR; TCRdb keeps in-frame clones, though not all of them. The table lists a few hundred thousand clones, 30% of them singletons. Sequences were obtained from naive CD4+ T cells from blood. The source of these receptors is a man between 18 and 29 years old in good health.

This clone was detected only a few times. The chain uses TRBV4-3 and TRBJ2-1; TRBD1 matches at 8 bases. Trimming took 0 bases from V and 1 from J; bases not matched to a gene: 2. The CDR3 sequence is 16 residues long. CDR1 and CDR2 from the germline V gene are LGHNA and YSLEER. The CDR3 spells CASSQDTGGSYNEQFF. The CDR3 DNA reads TGCGCCAGCAGCCAAGATACAGGGGGGTCCTACAATGAGCAGTTCTTC.

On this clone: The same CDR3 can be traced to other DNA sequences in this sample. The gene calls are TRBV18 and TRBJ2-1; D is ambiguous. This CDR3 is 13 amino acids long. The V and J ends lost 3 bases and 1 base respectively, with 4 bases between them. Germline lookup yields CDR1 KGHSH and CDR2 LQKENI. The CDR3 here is CASSPDSYNEQFF. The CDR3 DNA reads TGTGCCAGCTCACCGGATTCCTACAATGAGCAGTTCTTC.

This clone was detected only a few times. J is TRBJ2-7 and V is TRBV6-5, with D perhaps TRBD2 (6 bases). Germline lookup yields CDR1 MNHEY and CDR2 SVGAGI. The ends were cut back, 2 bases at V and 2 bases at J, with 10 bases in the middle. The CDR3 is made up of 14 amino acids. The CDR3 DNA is TGTGCCAGCAGTTACGGGACTTCGACCTACGAGCAGTACTTC. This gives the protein CASSYGTSTYEQYF.

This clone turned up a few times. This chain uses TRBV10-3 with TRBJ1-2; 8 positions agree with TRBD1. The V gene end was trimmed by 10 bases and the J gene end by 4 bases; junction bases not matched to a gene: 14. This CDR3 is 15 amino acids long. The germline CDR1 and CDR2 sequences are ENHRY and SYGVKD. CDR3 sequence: CATSTVRGQIYGYTF. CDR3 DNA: TGTGCCACCTCCACTGTCAGGGGGCAGATCTATGGCTACACCTTC.

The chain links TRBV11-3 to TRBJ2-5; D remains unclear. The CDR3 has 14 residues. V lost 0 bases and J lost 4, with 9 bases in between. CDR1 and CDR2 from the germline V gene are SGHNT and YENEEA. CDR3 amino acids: CASSLDGGSETQYF. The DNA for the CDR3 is TGTGCCAGCAGCTTAGATGGTGGTTCAGAGACCCAGTACTTC.

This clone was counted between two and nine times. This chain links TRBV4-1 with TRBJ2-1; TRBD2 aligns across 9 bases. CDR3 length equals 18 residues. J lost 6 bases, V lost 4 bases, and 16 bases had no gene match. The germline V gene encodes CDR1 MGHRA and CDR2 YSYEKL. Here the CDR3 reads CASSRVRVAGDVSNEQFF. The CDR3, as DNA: TGCGCCAGCAGCCGGGTCAGGGTAGCGGGAGACGTTAGCAATGAGCAGTTCTTC.

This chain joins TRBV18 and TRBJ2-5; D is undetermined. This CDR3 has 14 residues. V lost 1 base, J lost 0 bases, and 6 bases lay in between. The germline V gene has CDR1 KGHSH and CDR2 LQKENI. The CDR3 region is CASSPRGNQETQYF. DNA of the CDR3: TGTGCCAGCTCACCACGCGGAAACCAAGAGACCCAGTACTTC. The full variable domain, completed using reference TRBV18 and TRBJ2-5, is NAGVMQNPRHLVRRRGQEARLRCSPMKGHSHVYWYRQLPEEGLKFMVYLQKENIIDESGMPKERFSAEFPKEGPSILRIQQVVRGDSAAYFCASSPRGNQETQYFGPGTRLLVL.

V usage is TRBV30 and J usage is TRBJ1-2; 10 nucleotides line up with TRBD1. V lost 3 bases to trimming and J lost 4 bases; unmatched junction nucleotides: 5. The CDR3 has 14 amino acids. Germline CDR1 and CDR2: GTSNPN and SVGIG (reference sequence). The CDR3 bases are TGTGCCTGGAGGGAGGACAGGGGGAGCTATGGCTACACCTTC. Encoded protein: CAWREDRGSYGYTF.

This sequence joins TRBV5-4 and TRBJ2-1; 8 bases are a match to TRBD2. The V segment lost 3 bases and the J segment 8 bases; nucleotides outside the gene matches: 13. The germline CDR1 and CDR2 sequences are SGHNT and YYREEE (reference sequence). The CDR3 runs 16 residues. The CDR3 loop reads CASSSLWRGEDDEQFF. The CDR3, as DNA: TGTGCCAGCAGCTCCCTATGGCGGGGGGAAGACGATGAGCAGTTCTTC.